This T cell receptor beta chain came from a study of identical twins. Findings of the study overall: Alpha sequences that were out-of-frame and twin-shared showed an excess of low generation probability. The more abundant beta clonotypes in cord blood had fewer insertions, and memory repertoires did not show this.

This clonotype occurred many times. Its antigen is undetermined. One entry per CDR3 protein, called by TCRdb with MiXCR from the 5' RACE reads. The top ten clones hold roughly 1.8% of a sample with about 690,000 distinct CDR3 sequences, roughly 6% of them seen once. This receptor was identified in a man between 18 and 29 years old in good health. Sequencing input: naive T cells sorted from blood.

The CDR3 DNA reads TGTGCCAGCAGCGTAGCACAGGCGGGAGATACGCAGTATTTT. Its protein product is CASSVAQAGDTQYF. The V call is TRBV9, the J call TRBJ2-3, with D perhaps TRBD1 or TRBD2 (5 bases each). Germline V gene sequence: CDR1 SGDLS, CDR2 YYNGEE. The CDR3 has 14 residues. V lost 0 bases to trimming and J lost 5 bases, with 10 bases between them.